This entry features one T cell receptor (beta chain) sequence. This specimen comes from a study of blood T cell repertoires in COVID-19. Study details: Acute and convalescent COVID-19 samples came from the United States, Italy and Spain. From T cells, B-cell-depleted T cells, or PBMCs came the material, which was cDNA or gDNA.

The CDR3 has 16 residues. V lost 0 bases to trimming and J lost 5 bases; unmatched junction nucleotides: 5. Germline V gives CDR1 SGHRS, CDR2 YFSETQ. The assay was immunoSEQ multiplex PCR, and TCRdb's table has in-frame clones only and misses some. There are approximately 250,000 clones in the sample; 75% to 90% occur only once, and around 14% lies in the top ten. Recruited during active infection, patients (from Seattle) were subsequently followed longitudinally. V is TRBV5-1 and J is TRBJ2-1; 10 bases fit TRBD2. The sequenced sample consisted of peripheral blood. The source of this sequence is a woman aged 70-85 years with COVID-19, enrolled during active disease. The CDR3 region is CASSLASGGTNNEQFF. The CDR3 DNA reads as TGCGCCAGCAGCTTGGCTAGCGGGGGCACTAACAATGAGCAGTTCTTC.